The 29 T cell receptor beta chains given below trace back to one sample, sequenced in a study of blood T cell repertoires in COVID-19. Clones were read by immunoSEQ multiplex PCR, and TCRdb kept only the in-frame ones, dropping some. The repertoire consists of about 220,000 clones, with 75% to 90% occurring once and the leading ten covering less than 4.5%. Sequencing was performed on PBMCs or T cells enriched from blood (not recorded which). The receptors were sampled from a woman in her thirties or forties with acute COVID-19.

The chain has TRBV15 and TRBJ1-4; D is undetermined. Germline assignment: CDR1 LNHNV and CDR2 YYDKDF (reference sequence). The CDR3 is 13 residues long. V lost 0 bases, J lost 8 bases, and 7 bases lay in between. The CDR3 nucleotides are TGTGCCACCAGCAGAGATACGGGGGAAAAACTGTTTTTT. Its translation is CATSRDTGEKLFF.

V usage is TRBV11-3 and J usage is TRBJ2-2; no firm D call. V lost 5 bases, J lost 5 bases, and 12 bases lay in between. The CDR3 is made up of 14 amino acids. Germline V gene lookup returns CDR1 SGHNT and CDR2 YENEEA. In nucleotides, the CDR3 is TGTGCCAGCAGCCCCAGAGGAAGTACCGGGGAGCTGTTTTTT. Its translation: CASSPRGSTGELFF.

V is TRBV19 and J is TRBJ1-4; a weak D match, TRBD1 (6 bases). The ends were cut back, 4 bases at V and 7 bases at J, with 10 bases in the middle. This CDR3 spans 13 amino acids. From germline, CDR1 is LNHDA and CDR2 SQIVND (reference sequence). The CDR3 region is CASSNREGEKLFF. The CDR3 nucleotides are TGTGCCAGTAGTAACAGGGAAGGTGAAAAACTGTTTTTT.

This clone was counted only a few times. The rearrangement links TRBV19 to TRBJ2-4, with D maybe TRBD1 (6 bases). The CDR3 loop spans 16 amino acids. Per germline, CDR1 LNHDA and CDR2 SQIVND (reference sequence). The V end was cut by 6 bases, the J end by 4 bases, with 19 bases between. The CDR3 region is CASSGPGKQGKNIQYF. The CDR3, as DNA: TGTGCCAGTAGCGGACCTGGGAAACAGGGAAAAAACATTCAGTACTTC. The entire variable domain, with the rest obtained from reference TRBV19 and TRBJ2-4, is as follows: DGGITQSPKYLFRKEGQNVTLSCEQNLNHDAMYWYRQDPGQGLRLIYYSQIVNDFQKGDIAEGYSVSREKKESFPLTVTSAQKNPTAFYLCASSGPGKQGKNIQYFGAGTRLSVL.

The chain recombines TRBV6-6 with TRBJ1-1; unclear D gene. V lost 5 bases, J lost 1 base, and 8 bases lay in between. The CDR3 is 13 amino acids. Germline assignment: CDR1 MNHNY and CDR2 SVGAGI (reference sequence). The CDR3 bases are TGTGCCAGCAGTGATACCGGGAACACTGAAGCTTTCTTT. Its translation: CASSDTGNTEAFF.

A single count supports this clone. The rearrangement links TRBV2 to TRBJ1-1; perhaps TRBD1 as D (6 bases). CDR1 and CDR2 from the germline V gene are SNHLY and FYNNEI. The V gene lost 4 bases and the J gene lost 1 base, with 7 bases spanning the gap. The CDR3 runs to 13 residues. For the CDR3, the DNA is TGTGCCAGCAGTGTGACAGGGAACACTGAAGCTTTCTTT. Its translation: CASSVTGNTEAFF.

The V gene is TRBV2, the J gene TRBJ1-6, with 10 bases matching TRBD1. Germline loops: CDR1 SNHLY, CDR2 FYNNEI. The CDR3 loop spans 14 amino acids. V trimming: 6 bases; J trimming: 10 bases; junction bases outside the gene matches: 6. This chain's CDR3 is CASRGTGVGSPLHF. CDR3 nucleotide sequence: TGTGCCAGCAGAGGGACAGGGGTTGGATCACCCCTCCACTTT. Full variable domain (rest looked up from reference TRBV2 and TRBJ1-6): EPEVTQTPSHQVTQMGQEVILRCVPISNHLYFYWYRQILGQKVEFLVSFYNNEISEKSEIFDDQFSVERPDGSNFTLKIRSTKLEDSAMYFCASRGTGVGSPLHFGNGTRLTVT.

The V gene is TRBV2, the J gene TRBJ1-1; 8 bases match TRBD1. The CDR3 length is 15 residues. With 7 bases clipped from V and 2 bases from J, the junction kept 9 bases outside the gene matches. Germline CDR1 and CDR2: SNHLY and FYNNEI. The CDR3 DNA reads as TGTGCCAGCACTAGAACAGGGGGATCCAACACTGAAGCTTTCTTT. The encoded protein is CASTRTGGSNTEAFF.

Only a few counts were recorded for this clone. This chain joins TRBV29-1 and TRBJ1-1; 11 bases align to TRBD1. CDR1 and CDR2 from the germline V gene are SQVTM and ANQGSEA. V was clipped by 6 bases and J by 3 bases; unmatched bases: 3. CDR3 size: 13 residues. The CDR3 protein is CSVLGQGDTEAFF. The CDR3 region has the DNA TGCAGCGTGCTGGGACAGGGGGACACTGAAGCTTTCTTT. Supplemented by reference TRBV29-1 and TRBJ1-1, the full variable domain reads SAVISQKPSRDICQRGTSLTIQCQVDSQVTMMFWYRQQPGQSLTLIATANQGSEATYESGFVIDKFPISRPNLTFSTLTVSNMSPEDSSIYLCSVLGQGDTEAFFGQGTRLTVV.

This clone was seen once. As DNA, the CDR3 is TGTGCCAGCAGCTTGGGGGCCCAAGAGACCCAGTACTTC. It translates to CASSLGAQETQYF. The chain is built from TRBV5-6 and TRBJ2-5; no firm D call. Germline V CDR1 and CDR2: SGHDT, YYEEEE. The CDR3 is 13 amino acids. V was cut by 0 bases and J by 1 base, with 4 bases left in between. Complete variable domain (other parts from reference TRBV5-6 and TRBJ2-5): DAGVTQSPTHLIKTRGQQVTLRCSPKSGHDTVSWYQQALGQGPQFIFQYYEEEERQRGNFPDRFSGHQFPNYSSELNVNALLLGDSALYLCASSLGAQETQYFGPGTRLLVL.

This clone was recorded a few times. This chain joins TRBV30 and TRBJ1-5, with 9 bases matching TRBD1. This CDR3 has 15 amino acids. Germline V gene sequence: CDR1 GTSNPN, CDR2 SVGIG (reference sequence). Trimming at V came to 4 bases and at J to 0 bases, leaving 4 bases not matched to a gene. This CDR3 is CAWMTGGYSNQPQHF. In DNA, the CDR3 is TGTGCCTGGATGACAGGGGGATATAGCAATCAGCCCCAGCATTTT.

CDR3 nucleotide sequence: TGTGCCAGCAGCCGAGAACGTAATGAAAAACTGTTTTTT. As protein: CASSRERNEKLFF. This chain links TRBV2 with TRBJ1-4, with unresolved D. CDR1 and CDR2 (germline): SNHLY, FYNNEI. Trimming took off 6 bases at V and 4 bases at J, with 9 bases between the two ends. There are 13 residues in the CDR3.

The V and J genes are TRBV27 and TRBJ1-2; 9 positions agree with TRBD1. Looked up from germline, CDR1 is MNHEY and CDR2 is SMNVEV (reference sequence). The CDR3 runs 15 residues. Unmatched junction bases numbered 7, after V lost 4 bases and J lost 4 bases. CDR3 residues: CASSSGTGSTYGYTF. The CDR3 nucleotides are TGTGCCAGCAGTTCGGGGACAGGGAGTACCTATGGCTACACCTTC.

This chain connects TRBV11-2 to TRBJ2-5; weak D call: TRBD1 (6 bases). Trimming cost V 5 bases and J 1 base, with 14 bases left between them. CDR1 SGHAT and CDR2 FQNNGV come from the germline V gene. This CDR3 region has 15 residues. CDR3 region: CASSPKPGAQETQYF. The CDR3, as DNA: TGTGCCAGCAGCCCCAAGCCAGGGGCCCAAGAGACCCAGTACTTC.

The rearrangement uses TRBV3-1 (or the pseudogene TRBV3-2) and TRBJ2-3; D is unclear. The germline V gene encodes CDR1 LGHDT and CDR2 YNNKEL (reference sequence). V was pared by 4 bases and J by 2 bases, with 10 bases between. The CDR3 sequence is 14 residues long. Here the CDR3 DNA reads TGTGCCAGCAGCCCTAGGTTACTCACAGATACGCAGTATTTT. Amino acid sequence: CASSPRLLTDTQYF.

The chain joins TRBV7-9 to TRBJ1-1; D gene ambiguous. Germline lookup yields CDR1 SEHNR and CDR2 FQNEAQ (reference sequence). The V end lost 8 bases, the J end lost 5 bases, and 15 bases lay between the germline ends. This CDR3 comprises 13 residues. CDR3 DNA sequence: TGTGCCAGCGGTAGCATTACGGGAACTGAAGCTTTCTTT. Its translation: CASGSITGTEAFF.

The chain recombines TRBV5-1 with TRBJ2-2; 9 nucleotides agree with TRBD2. The CDR3 has 15 residues. Unmatched junction bases numbered 7, after V lost 6 bases and J lost 4 bases. The germline V gene has CDR1 SGHRS and CDR2 YFSETQ. CDR3 sequence: CASKTIAGVTGELFF. The CDR3 DNA is TGCGCCAGCAAGACGATAGCGGGGGTCACCGGGGAGCTGTTTTTT.

This clone has more than one count but fewer than ten. The V call is TRBV25-1, the J call TRBJ1-2, with 12 bases lining up with TRBD1. J lost 8 bases, V lost 2 bases, and 6 bases had no gene match. In germline, CDR1 is MGHDK, CDR2 SYGVNS. The CDR3 extends over 15 amino acids. The CDR3 coding sequence is TGTGCCAGCAGTGAAGGGACAGGGGGCAGCTTAGGCTACACCTTC. Protein product: CASSEGTGGSLGYTF.

The rearrangement joins TRBV18 to TRBJ1-1; the D gene is possibly TRBD1 (6 bases). CDR1 and CDR2 (germline): KGHSH, LQKENI. Trimming took 4 bases from V and 3 from J, leaving 9 bases between them. The CDR3 spans 13 residues. The CDR3: CASSQGGDTEAFF. The CDR3 DNA follows: TGTGCCAGCTCACAAGGGGGGGACACTGAAGCTTTCTTT.

The chain couples TRBV5-8 to TRBJ1-1, with D unresolved. The CDR3 sequence is 12 residues long. Germline CDR1 and CDR2: SGHTS and YDEGEE. V was cut by 1 base and J by 5 bases, with 6 bases left in between. DNA for the CDR3: TGTGCCAGCAGCTTGAGCGGGACTGAAGCTTTCTTT. Amino acids: CASSLSGTEAFF.

The V gene is TRBV3-1 (or the pseudogene TRBV3-2), the J gene TRBJ1-5; 9 bases are a match to TRBD1. In germline, CDR1 is LGHDT, CDR2 YNNKEL (reference sequence). V dropped 5 bases and J dropped 0; count of bases not matched to a gene: 14. The CDR3 length is 19 residues. The CDR3 spells CASSAPGTGKAHSNQPQHF. As DNA, the CDR3 is TGTGCCAGCAGCGCTCCCGGGACAGGGAAAGCCCATAGCAATCAGCCCCAGCATTTT.

V usage is TRBV30 and J usage is TRBJ1-3; the D gene is possibly TRBD1 (6 bases). The germline V gene has CDR1 GTSNPN and CDR2 SVGIG (reference sequence). The CDR3 sequence is 12 residues long. The germline V and J ends were trimmed by 4 bases and 3 bases, with 7 bases remaining between them. CDR3 in amino acids: CAWTGDGNTIYF. The CDR3 DNA follows: TGTGCCTGGACAGGGGATGGAAACACCATATATTTT.

The V and J genes are TRBV3-1 (or the pseudogene TRBV3-2) and TRBJ2-5; TRBD2 matches 15 bases. The CDR3 length is 17 residues. With V trimmed by 4 bases and J by 0 bases, 3 bases remained unmatched. CDR1 is LGHDT, CDR2 YNNKEL, per germline (reference sequence). CDR3 DNA sequence: TGTGCCAGCAGCCCTGGGACTAGCGGGGGGTACCAAGAGACCCAGTACTTC. This sequence encodes CASSPGTSGGYQETQYF.

The chain links TRBV15 to TRBJ1-2, with D possibly TRBD1 on 5 matching bases. This CDR3 region has 14 residues. The germline gives CDR1 LNHNV, CDR2 YYDKDF (reference sequence). Trimming shortened V by 3 bases and J by 8 bases, and 16 bases separated the two germline ends. The CDR3, as DNA: TGTGCCACCAGCAGGCCAACAACTCGGGGGGGCTACACCTTC. This encodes CATSRPTTRGGYTF.

CDR3 sequence: CASSFGYNQPQHF. The CDR3 bases are TGTGCCAGCAGCTTCGGGTACAATCAGCCCCAGCATTTT. The chain uses TRBV27 and TRBJ1-5; D unclear. Trimming took off 6 bases at V and 3 bases at J, with 9 bases between the two ends. This CDR3 contains 13 residues. The germline V gene has CDR1 MNHEY and CDR2 SMNVEV (reference sequence).

The chain joins TRBV4-3 to TRBJ2-1, with 7 nucleotides matching TRBD2. V lost 1 base and J lost 1; bases outside the gene matches: 1. This CDR3 has 15 amino acids. The germline gives CDR1 LGHNA, CDR2 YSLEER. DNA of the CDR3: TGCGCCAGCAGCCAAGGCGGGGGATCCTACAATGAGCAGTTCTTC. Residues: CASSQGGGSYNEQFF.

V usage is TRBV7-3 and J usage is TRBJ1-1; perhaps TRBD1 as D (5 bases). Germline CDR1 SGHTA, CDR2 FQGTGA. V shed 6 bases and J shed 4 bases, with 12 bases lying between them. The CDR3 has 13 residues. Written as DNA, the CDR3 is TGTGCCAGCAGTCAGGGCCCGACCACTGAAGCTTTCTTT. Residues: CASSQGPTTEAFF. The variable domain in full, completed from reference TRBV7-3 and TRBJ1-1, reads GAGVSQTPSNKVTEKGKYVELRCDPISGHTALYWYRQSLGQGPEFLIYFQGTGAADDSGLPNDRFFAVRPEGSVSTLKIQRTERGDSAVYLCASSQGPTTEAFFGQGTRLTVV.

The gene calls are TRBV9 and TRBJ1-2; maybe TRBD1 (6 bases). The germline CDR1 and CDR2 sequences are SGDLS and YYNGEE. The ends were cut back, 3 bases at V and 4 bases at J, with 16 bases in the middle. This CDR3 has 15 residues. The DNA for the CDR3 is TGTGCCAGCAGCGATAGCCGGGACAATCGCTATGGCTACACCTTC. It yields the protein CASSDSRDNRYGYTF.

V is TRBV10-3 and J is TRBJ1-1; TRBD1 might be the D (6 bases). Per germline, CDR1 ENHRY and CDR2 SYGVKD. This CDR3 comprises 15 residues. The germline V and J ends were trimmed by 0 bases and 10 bases, with 18 bases remaining between them. CDR3 amino acids: CAISESISEQGLAFF. CDR3 sequence (DNA): TGTGCCATCAGTGAGTCGATATCCGAACAGGGTCTAGCTTTCTTT.